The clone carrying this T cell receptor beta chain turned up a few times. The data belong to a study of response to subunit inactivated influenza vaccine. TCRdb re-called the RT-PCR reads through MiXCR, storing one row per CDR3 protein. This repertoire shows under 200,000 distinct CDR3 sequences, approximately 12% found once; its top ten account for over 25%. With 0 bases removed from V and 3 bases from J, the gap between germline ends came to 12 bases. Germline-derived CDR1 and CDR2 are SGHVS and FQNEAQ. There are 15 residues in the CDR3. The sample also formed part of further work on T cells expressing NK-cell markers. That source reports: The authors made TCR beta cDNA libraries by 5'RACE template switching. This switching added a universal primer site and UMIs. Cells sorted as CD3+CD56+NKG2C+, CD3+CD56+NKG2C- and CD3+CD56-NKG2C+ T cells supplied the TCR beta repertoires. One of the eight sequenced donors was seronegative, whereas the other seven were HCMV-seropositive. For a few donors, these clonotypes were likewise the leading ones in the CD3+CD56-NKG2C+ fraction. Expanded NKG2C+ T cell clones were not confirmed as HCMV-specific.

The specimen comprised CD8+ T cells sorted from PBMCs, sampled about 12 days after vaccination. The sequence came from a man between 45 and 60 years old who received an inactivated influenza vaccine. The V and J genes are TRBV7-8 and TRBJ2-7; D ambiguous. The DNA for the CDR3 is TGTGCCAGCAGCTTAGCTTACGCGGAAGGCTACGAGCAGTACTTC. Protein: CASSLAYAEGYEQYF.